This T cell receptor (beta chain) was identified in a study of blood T cell repertoires in COVID-19. J gave up 4 bases and V 3 bases, and 5 bases lay outside the gene matches. The germline V gene encodes CDR1 KGHSH and CDR2 LQKENI. The CDR3 consists of 14 residues. Repertoires were generated with immunoSEQ multiplex PCR, while TCRdb's copy carries only in-frame clones and drops some. Here the sample spans roughly 140,000 clones, around three quarters being singletons. This clone was detected once. The TCR sequence derives from a man aged 55-75 years with acute or convalescent COVID-19. The sample taken for sequencing was peripheral blood. J is TRBJ1-2 and V is TRBV18; 7 bases agree with TRBD1. The CDR3 protein is CASSPGGQFYGYTF. The CDR3 DNA reads TGTGCCAGCTCACCCGGGGGACAGTTCTATGGCTACACCTTC.